One and the same sample provided the 9 T cell receptor beta chains below, sequenced in a study of identical twins. TCRdb re-derived calls from the 5' RACE reads in MiXCR, one entry per CDR3 protein. The sample carries approximately 700,000 distinct CDR3 sequences, around 6.1% recorded once. The specimen sequenced was naive T cells sorted from blood. The receptors stem from a man aged 18 to 29 in good health.

This clonotype was picked up a small number of times. The V call is TRBV27, the J call TRBJ2-1, with TRBD2 matching over 7 bases. V lost 4 bases, J lost 0 bases, and 9 bases stayed unmatched. The CDR3 is 17 amino acids. Germline CDR1 is MNHEY and CDR2 is SMNVEV (reference sequence). In DNA form, the CDR3 reads TGTGCCAGCAGTTCACTTCAACTAGCGAACTCCTACAATGAGCAGTTCTTC. This encodes CASSSLQLANSYNEQFF.

The V call is TRBV27, the J call TRBJ1-5, with unresolved D. Germline V gene sequence: CDR1 MNHEY, CDR2 SMNVEV (reference sequence). The CDR3 is 16 amino acids. V was trimmed by 0 bases and J by 2 bases, leaving 11 bases between them. CDR3 DNA: TGTGCCAGCAGTTTATCGTGGGGTGTGGGCAATCAGCCCCAGCATTTT. Its protein product is CASSLSWGVGNQPQHF.

This clonotype was seen more than once but under ten times. This chain uses TRBV24-1 with TRBJ2-2; 9 positions match TRBD1. The CDR3 is made up of 18 amino acids. Germline trimming cut 0 bases from V and 5 bases from J; bases unmatched to any gene: 9. In germline, CDR1 is KGHDR, CDR2 SFDVKD. The CDR3: CATSDLAHRGPGTGELFF. The CDR3 DNA reads TGTGCCACCAGTGATTTGGCGCACAGGGGGCCGGGGACCGGGGAGCTGTTTTTT.

This clonotype came up many times. The chain carries TRBV20-1 and TRBJ2-2; 10 nucleotides match TRBD1. Germline CDR1 is DFQATT and CDR2 is SNEGSKA (reference sequence). With V trimmed by 6 bases and J by 3 bases, 7 bases remained unmatched. CDR3 size: 15 residues. This CDR3 reads CSAPRQGADTGELFF. The DNA for the CDR3 is TGCAGTGCCCCCCGACAGGGGGCGGACACCGGGGAGCTGTTTTTT.

V usage is TRBV7-8 and J usage is TRBJ2-5; 11 nucleotides match TRBD2. The CDR3 extends over 14 amino acids. Germline V gene sequence: CDR1 SGHVS, CDR2 FQNEAQ. The J segment lost 6 bases and the V segment lost 3 bases, leaving 3 bases of the junction unmatched. DNA for the CDR3: TGTGCCAGCAGCTTTGTAGCGGGAGGGAAGACCCAGTACTTC. Protein product: CASSFVAGGKTQYF.

This clonotype was picked up many times. The rearrangement links TRBV15 to TRBJ2-3, with D possibly matching TRBD2 (5 bases). The V gene's germline CDR1 is LNHNV and CDR2 YYDKDF (reference sequence). The V gene lost 2 bases and the J gene lost 5 bases, with 14 bases spanning the gap. There are 15 residues in the CDR3. CDR3 bases: TGTGCCACCAGCAGAACACCACTAGAGGAAGATACGCAGTATTTT. Its protein is CATSRTPLEEDTQYF. Supplemented by reference TRBV15 and TRBJ2-3, the full variable domain reads DAMVIQNPRYQVTQFGKPVTLSCSQTLNHNVMYWYQQKSSQAPKLLFHYYDKDFNNEADTPDNFQSRRPNTSFCFLDIRSPGLGDTAMYLCATSRTPLEEDTQYFGPGTRLTVL.

This clonotype occurred many times. This chain connects TRBV28 to TRBJ2-3, with TRBD1 matching over 7 bases. J lost 2 bases, V lost 5 bases, and 4 bases had no gene match. The length of the CDR3 is 14 residues. Germline CDR1 reads MDHEN; CDR2 reads SYDVKM. The CDR3 region has the DNA TGTGCCAGCAGTCAAGACAGGGACACAGATACGCAGTATTTT. Its protein is CASSQDRDTDTQYF. Using reference TRBV28 and TRBJ2-3 for the parts outside the CDR3, the full variable domain is DVKVTQSSRYLVKRTGEKVFLECVQDMDHENMFWYRQDPGLGLRLIYFSYDVKMKEKGDIPEGYSVSREKKERFSLILESASTNQTSMYLCASSQDRDTDTQYFGPGTRLTVL.

The chain couples TRBV27 to TRBJ1-3, with 7 bases identical to TRBD1. This CDR3 region has 15 residues. From germline, CDR1 is MNHEY and CDR2 SMNVEV (reference sequence). V shed 6 bases, J shed 4 bases, and the junction held 9 bases outside the gene matches. The CDR3 region is CASRKPTGSGNTIYF. The CDR3 nucleotides read TGTGCCAGCAGAAAACCGACAGGGTCCGGAAACACCATATATTTT.

This clonotype has ten or more counts. This sequence joins TRBV4-2 and TRBJ1-5; no firm D call. This CDR3 is 14 amino acids long. The V end was cut by 0 bases, the J end by 4 bases, with 7 bases between. Germline V gene lookup returns CDR1 LGHNA and CDR2 YNFKEQ. The CDR3 nucleotides are TGTGCCAGCAGCCAAGAGATGGGGAATCAGCCCCAGCATTTT. This gives the protein CASSQEMGNQPQHF.